This note documents a single T cell receptor (beta chain) sequence. What antigen it recognizes has not been identified. Base qualities were left out, and no much larger clone turns up one base away. Collaborating institutions collected whole blood in K2EDTA tubes following their own protocols. For TCRbeta analysis, collaborators shipped samples in one of three forms: frozen whole blood, isolated PBMCs, or DNA extracted from either of those sample types. The immunoSEQ Assay, a bias-controlled multiplex PCR, was used to amplify TCRbeta CDR3 regions from genomic DNA. In the original analysis: The number of nucleated cells in each sample was estimated by amplification of reference gene primers within the assay. To quantify the absolute abundance of each unique TCRbeta CDR3 rearrangement, sequence reads were collapsed and filtered. For each sample, productive Simpson clonality was calculated by taking the square root of Simpson's diversity index across productive rearrangements. Drawn from immuneACCESS, this table holds only the in-frame rearrangements with V and J called that TCRdb kept. Clones are partly lost; checked studies trace under half to an unresolved V gene and leave the rest unexplained. V, J and clone size are those of that table, while D and trimming were read from the DNA. The sample includes a few hundred thousand clones, with more than 75% observed a single time. The ten largest clones take up more than 6.5% of the sample.

This sample is part of a study of blood T cell repertoires in COVID-19 (dated by TCRdb to 2018 to 2020). Turning to the overall study: Collaborator samples came from the United States, Italy and Spain and covered acute and convalescent phases of COVID-19. The material from the prospective study consisted of cDNA or gDNA derived from T cells, B-cell-depleted T cells, or PBMCs. The dataset comprised deeply sampled blood TCRbeta repertoires from subjects exposed to, actively infected with, or recovered from COVID-19. A freely available public database, intended as a resource for researchers studying the immune response to SARS-CoV-2, is where the repertoires were released. Samples came from the ongoing ImmuneRACE study (first 160 participants) plus 1,254 subjects from 6 global collaborators. A de-identified subject ID, COVID-19 status, age in years and sex were almost always included in the sample metadata. Where available, HLA class I and class II types were obtained from metadata supplied by the sample provider rather than from assay-based typing.

Spanning cysteine to phenylalanine, the CDR3 consists of 16 amino acids. The kept DNA is CDR3 alone, 48 bases in frame from the first base. The germline V gene supplies CDR1 SNHLY and CDR2 FYNNEI. The junction shows trimming of 2 bases on V and 1 base on J, and the gene matches do not reach 3 bases of it. General findings and caveats noted by the study authors: Clinical and demographic metadata were provided uncurated, with the amount varying by source and participant.

This sequence was found in a woman aged 70-85 years with active or convalescent COVID-19. The chain couples TRBV2 to TRBJ2-3; 10 bases in the junction line up with TRBD2. Material: peripheral blood. The sequence in DNA is TGTGCCAGCAGTGAATTAGCGGGGGGAGGCACAGATACGCAGTATTTT. Protein translation: CASSELAGGGTDTQYF.